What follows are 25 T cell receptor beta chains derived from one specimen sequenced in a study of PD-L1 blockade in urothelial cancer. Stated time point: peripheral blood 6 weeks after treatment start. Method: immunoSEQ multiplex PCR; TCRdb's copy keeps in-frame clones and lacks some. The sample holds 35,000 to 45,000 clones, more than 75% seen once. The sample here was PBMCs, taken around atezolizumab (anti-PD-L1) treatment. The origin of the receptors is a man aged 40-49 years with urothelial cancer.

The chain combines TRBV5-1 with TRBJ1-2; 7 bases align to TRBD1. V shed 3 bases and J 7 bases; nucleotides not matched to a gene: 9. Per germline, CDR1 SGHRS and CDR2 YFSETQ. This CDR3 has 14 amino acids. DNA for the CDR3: TGCGCCAGCAGCTCACCGGGACAGCACTCTGGCTACACCTTC. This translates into CASSSPGQHSGYTF.

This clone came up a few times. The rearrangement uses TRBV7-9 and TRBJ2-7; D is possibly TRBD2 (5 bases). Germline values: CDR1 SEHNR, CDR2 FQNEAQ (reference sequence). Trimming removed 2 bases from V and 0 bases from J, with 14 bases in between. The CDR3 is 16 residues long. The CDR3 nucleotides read TGTGCCAGCAGCTTAACTCTGACGGGGAGCTCCTACGAGCAGTACTTC. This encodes CASSLTLTGSSYEQYF.

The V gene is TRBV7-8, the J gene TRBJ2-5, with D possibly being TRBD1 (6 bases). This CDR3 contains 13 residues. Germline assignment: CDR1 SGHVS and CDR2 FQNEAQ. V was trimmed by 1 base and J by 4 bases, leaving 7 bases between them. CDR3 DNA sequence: TGTGCCAGCAGCTTAGGGGGGCGAGAGACCCAGTACTTC. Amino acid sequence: CASSLGGRETQYF. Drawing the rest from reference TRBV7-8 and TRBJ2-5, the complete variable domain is GAGVSQSPRYKVAKRGQDVALRCDPISGHVSLFWYQQALGQGPEFLTYFQNEAQLDKSGLPSDRFFAERPEGSVSTLKIQRTQQEDSAVYLCASSLGGRETQYFGPGTRLLVL.

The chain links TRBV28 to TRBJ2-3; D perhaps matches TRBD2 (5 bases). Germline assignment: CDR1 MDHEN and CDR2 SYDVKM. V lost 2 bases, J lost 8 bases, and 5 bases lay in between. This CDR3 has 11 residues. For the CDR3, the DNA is TGTGCCAGCAGTTTAGAGGGTACGCAGTATTTT. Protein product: CASSLEGTQYF.

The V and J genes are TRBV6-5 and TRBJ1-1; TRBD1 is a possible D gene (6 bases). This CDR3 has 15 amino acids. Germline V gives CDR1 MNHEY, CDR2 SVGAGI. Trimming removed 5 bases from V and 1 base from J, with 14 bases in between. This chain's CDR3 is CASSLRVRGNTEAFF. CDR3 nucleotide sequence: TGTGCCAGCAGTCTCAGGGTCAGGGGGAACACTGAAGCTTTCTTT.

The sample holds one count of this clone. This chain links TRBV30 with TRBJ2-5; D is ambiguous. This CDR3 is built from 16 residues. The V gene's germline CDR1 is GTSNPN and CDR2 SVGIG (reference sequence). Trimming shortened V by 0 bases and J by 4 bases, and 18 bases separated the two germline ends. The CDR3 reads CAWSVSGTPGLETQYF. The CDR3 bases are TGTGCCTGGAGTGTATCAGGTACACCAGGTCTAGAGACCCAGTACTTC.

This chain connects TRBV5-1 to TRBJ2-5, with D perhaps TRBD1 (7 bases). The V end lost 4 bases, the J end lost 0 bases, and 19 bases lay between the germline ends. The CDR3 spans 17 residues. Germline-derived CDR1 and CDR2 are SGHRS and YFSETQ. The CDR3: CASSGGDSYRYQETQYF. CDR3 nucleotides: TGCGCCAGCAGCGGAGGGGACAGCTACCGATACCAAGAGACCCAGTACTTC.

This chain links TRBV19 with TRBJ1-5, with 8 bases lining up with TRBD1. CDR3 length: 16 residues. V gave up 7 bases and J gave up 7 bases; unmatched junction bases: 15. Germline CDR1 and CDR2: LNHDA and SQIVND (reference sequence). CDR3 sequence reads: CASNRAGQAGNQPQHF. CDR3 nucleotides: TGTGCCAGTAATAGGGCGGGACAGGCAGGTAACCAGCCCCAGCATTTT.

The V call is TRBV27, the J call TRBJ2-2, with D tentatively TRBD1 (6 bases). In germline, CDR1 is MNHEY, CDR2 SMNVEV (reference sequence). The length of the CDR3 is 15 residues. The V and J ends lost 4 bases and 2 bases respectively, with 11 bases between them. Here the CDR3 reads CASSYLGANTGELFF. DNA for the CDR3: TGTGCCAGCAGTTATCTGGGGGCAAACACCGGGGAGCTGTTTTTT.

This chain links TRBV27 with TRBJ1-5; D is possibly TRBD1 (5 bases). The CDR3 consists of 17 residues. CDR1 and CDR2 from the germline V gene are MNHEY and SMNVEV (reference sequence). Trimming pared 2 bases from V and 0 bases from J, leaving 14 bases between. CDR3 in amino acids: CASSLRGTSYSNQPQHF. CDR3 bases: TGTGCCAGCAGTTTAAGGGGCACCTCCTATAGCAATCAGCCCCAGCATTTT.

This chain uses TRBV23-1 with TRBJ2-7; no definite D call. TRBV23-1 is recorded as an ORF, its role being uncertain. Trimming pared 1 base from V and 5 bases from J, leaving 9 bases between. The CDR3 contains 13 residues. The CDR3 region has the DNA TGCGCCAGCAGTCAATTGAGTCCTGACGAGCAGTACTTC. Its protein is CASSQLSPDEQYF.

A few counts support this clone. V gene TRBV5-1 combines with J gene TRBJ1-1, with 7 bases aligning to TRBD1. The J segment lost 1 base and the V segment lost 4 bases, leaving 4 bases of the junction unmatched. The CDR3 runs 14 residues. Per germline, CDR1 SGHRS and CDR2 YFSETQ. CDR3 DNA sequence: TGCGCCAGCAGCCCGGGACAGACGAACACTGAAGCTTTCTTT. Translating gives CASSPGQTNTEAFF.

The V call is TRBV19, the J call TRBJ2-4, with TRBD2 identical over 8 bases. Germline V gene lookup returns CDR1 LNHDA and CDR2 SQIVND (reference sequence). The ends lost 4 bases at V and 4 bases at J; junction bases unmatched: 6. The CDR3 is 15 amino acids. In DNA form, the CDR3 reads TGTGCCAGTAGTACCCTCCTAGCGGGTAAAAACATTCAGTACTTC. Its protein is CASSTLLAGKNIQYF.

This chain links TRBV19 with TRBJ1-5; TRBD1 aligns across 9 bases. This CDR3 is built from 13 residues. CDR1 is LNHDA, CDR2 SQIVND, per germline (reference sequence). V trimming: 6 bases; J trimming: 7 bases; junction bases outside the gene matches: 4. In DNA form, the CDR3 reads TGTGCCAGTAGCGGGACAGGGTGGCAGCCCCAGCATTTT. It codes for CASSGTGWQPQHF.

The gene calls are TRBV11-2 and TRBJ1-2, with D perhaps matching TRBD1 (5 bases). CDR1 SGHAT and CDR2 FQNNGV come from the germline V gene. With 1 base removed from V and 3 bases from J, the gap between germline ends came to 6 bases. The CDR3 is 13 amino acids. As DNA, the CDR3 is TGTGCCAGCAGCTTAGCCAGGGACTATGGCTACACCTTC. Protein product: CASSLARDYGYTF.

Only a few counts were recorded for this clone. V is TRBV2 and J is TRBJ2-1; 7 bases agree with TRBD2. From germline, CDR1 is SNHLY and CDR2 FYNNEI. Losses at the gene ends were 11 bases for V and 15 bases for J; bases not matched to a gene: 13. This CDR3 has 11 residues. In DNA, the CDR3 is TGTGCCTGGGGGGGAGCCGAGGGTCTGTTCTTC. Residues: CAWGGAEGLFF.

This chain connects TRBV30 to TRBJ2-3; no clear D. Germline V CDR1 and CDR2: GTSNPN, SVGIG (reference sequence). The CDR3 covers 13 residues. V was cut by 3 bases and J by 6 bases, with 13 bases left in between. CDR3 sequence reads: CAWSGYAGDTQYF. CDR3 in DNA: TGTGCCTGGAGCGGCTATGCCGGGGATACGCAGTATTTT.

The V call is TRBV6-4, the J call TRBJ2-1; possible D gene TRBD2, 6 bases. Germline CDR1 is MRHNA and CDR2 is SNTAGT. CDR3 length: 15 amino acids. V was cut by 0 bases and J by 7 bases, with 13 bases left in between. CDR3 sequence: CASSDSAGSGNEQFF. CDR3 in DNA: TGTGCCAGCAGTGACTCGGCTGGGAGCGGGAATGAGCAGTTCTTC.

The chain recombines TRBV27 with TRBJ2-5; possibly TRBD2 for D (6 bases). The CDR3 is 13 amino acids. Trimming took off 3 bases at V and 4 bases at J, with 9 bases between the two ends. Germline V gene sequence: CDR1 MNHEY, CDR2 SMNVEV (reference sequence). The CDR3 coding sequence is TGTGCCAGCAGTTTCCTCGGGGGAGAGACCCAGTACTTC. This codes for CASSFLGGETQYF.

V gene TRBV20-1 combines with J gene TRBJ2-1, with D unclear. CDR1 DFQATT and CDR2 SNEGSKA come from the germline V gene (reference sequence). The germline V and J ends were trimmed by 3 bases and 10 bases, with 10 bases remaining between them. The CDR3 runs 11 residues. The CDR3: CSAREAHEQFF. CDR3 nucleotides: TGCAGTGCTAGGGAAGCGCACGAGCAGTTCTTC.

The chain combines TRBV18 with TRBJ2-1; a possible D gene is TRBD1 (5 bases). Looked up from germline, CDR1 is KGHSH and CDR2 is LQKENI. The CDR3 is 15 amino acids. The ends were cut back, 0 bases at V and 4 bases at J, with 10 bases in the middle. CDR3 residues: CASSPPGVGYNEQFF. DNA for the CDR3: TGTGCCAGCTCACCACCAGGGGTGGGGTACAATGAGCAGTTCTTC.

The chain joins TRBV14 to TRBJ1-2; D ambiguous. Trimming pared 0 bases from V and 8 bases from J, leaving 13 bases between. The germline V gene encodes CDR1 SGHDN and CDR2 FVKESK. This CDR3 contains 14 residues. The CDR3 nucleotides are TGTGCCAGCAGCCAAGATATCGGAGGATCCGGCTACACCTTC. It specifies CASSQDIGGSGYTF.

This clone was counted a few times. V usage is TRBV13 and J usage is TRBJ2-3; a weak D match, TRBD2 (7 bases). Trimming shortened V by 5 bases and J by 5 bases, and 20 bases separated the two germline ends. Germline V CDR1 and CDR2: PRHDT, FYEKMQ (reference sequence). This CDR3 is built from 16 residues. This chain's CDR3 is CASSRVGGALLDTQYF. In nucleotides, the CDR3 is TGTGCCAGCAGCCGAGTTGGGGGGGCGCTTTTAGATACGCAGTATTTT.

The CDR3 here is CASSPPRGTGDTQYF. The CDR3, as DNA: TGTGCCAGCTCACCACCGCGCGGGACGGGTGATACGCAGTATTTT. V usage is TRBV18 and J usage is TRBJ2-3, with D possibly matching TRBD2 (6 bases). CDR1 is KGHSH, CDR2 LQKENI, per germline. V lost 0 bases and J lost 6, with 13 bases in between. The CDR3 spans 15 residues.

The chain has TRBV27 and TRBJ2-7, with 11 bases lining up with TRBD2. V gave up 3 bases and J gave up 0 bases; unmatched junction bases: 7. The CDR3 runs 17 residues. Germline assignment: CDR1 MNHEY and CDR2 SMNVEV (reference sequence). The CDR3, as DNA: TGTGCCAGCAGTTTTAGACTAGCGGGAACCGGCTCCTACGAGCAGTACTTC. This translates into CASSFRLAGTGSYEQYF.